These 17 T cell receptor beta chains were all obtained from the same sample, sequenced in a study of cytomegalovirus exposure and HLA in healthy donors. It was with 60 Vbeta and 13 Jbeta primers that the PCR ran. Measured with immunoSEQ multiplex PCR; TCRdb has only the in-frame clones, and not every one. Here the sample table reports 200,000 or so clones. The sample taken for sequencing was PBMCs. The receptors originated from a boy between 5 and 17 years old in good health and CMV-seronegative.

J is TRBJ2-5 and V is TRBV29-1; a possible D gene is TRBD2 (5 bases). The CDR3 length is 15 residues. The germline gives CDR1 SQVTM, CDR2 ANQGSEA. The ends were cut back, 4 bases at V and 4 bases at J, with 19 bases in the middle. This CDR3 reads CSVVEQGRGRETQYF. CDR3 bases: TGCAGCGTTGTCGAGCAAGGGAGAGGAAGAGAGACCCAGTACTTC.

The CDR3 DNA reads as TGTGCCAGCAGCTTAGGGTCATTGGGACAGGGGTATTCAGATACGCAGTATTTT. This codes for CASSLGSLGQGYSDTQYF. This chain joins TRBV13 and TRBJ2-3, with 10 positions matching TRBD1. V dropped 0 bases and J dropped 4; count of bases not matched to a gene: 10. Germline V gives CDR1 PRHDT, CDR2 FYEKMQ (reference sequence). This CDR3 contains 18 residues.

The chain employs TRBV11-2 and TRBJ2-3, with unresolved D. Germline V gives CDR1 SGHAT, CDR2 FQNNGV. The ends were cut back, 2 bases at V and 3 bases at J, with 15 bases in the middle. This CDR3 spans 16 amino acids. The CDR3 DNA sequence: TGTGCCAGCAGCTTAACCGTCAGGCCGATGACAGATACGCAGTATTTT. This translates into CASSLTVRPMTDTQYF.

The chain uses TRBV30 and TRBJ2-3; TRBD2 aligns across 12 bases. CDR3 length: 18 amino acids. V was pared by 5 bases and J by 1 base, with 13 bases of the junction left unmatched. The germline gives CDR1 GTSNPN, CDR2 SVGIG (reference sequence). Here the CDR3 reads CAWEFGLAGLSGTDTQYF. CDR3 DNA sequence: TGTGCCTGGGAATTCGGACTAGCGGGGTTATCTGGCACAGATACGCAGTATTTT.

The chain is built from TRBV19 and TRBJ1-3, with D hard to call. Per germline, CDR1 LNHDA and CDR2 SQIVND (reference sequence). The CDR3 is made up of 15 amino acids. Trimming took off 5 bases at V and 0 bases at J, with 11 bases between the two ends. The DNA for the CDR3 is TGTGCCAGTAGTGCAGGATCCATCTCTGGAAACACCATATATTTT. This encodes CASSAGSISGNTIYF.

This chain joins TRBV9 and TRBJ1-3; weak D call: TRBD1 (6 bases). CDR3 length equals 15 residues. With 3 bases removed from V and 1 base from J, the gap between germline ends came to 11 bases. Germline V gives CDR1 SGDLS, CDR2 YYNGEE. For the CDR3, the DNA is TGTGCCAGCAGCGAGCGCAGGGGATCTGGAAACACCATATATTTT. Translated: CASSERRGSGNTIYF.

This chain uses TRBV9 with TRBJ2-7; 8 bases agree with TRBD2. The V segment lost 2 bases and the J segment 4 bases; nucleotides outside the gene matches: 2. Germline V lookup: CDR1 SGDLS, CDR2 YYNGEE. CDR3 length equals 13 residues. Here the CDR3 DNA reads TGTGCCAGCAGCGTGGGACTAGGGTACGAGCAGTACTTC. This translates into CASSVGLGYEQYF.

The chain couples TRBV6-1 to TRBJ2-5; D is possibly TRBD2 (5 bases). Between the trimmed V and J ends, which lost 5 bases and 5 bases, there was a span of 9 bases. Germline CDR1 reads MNHNS; CDR2 reads SASEGT. The CDR3 is 12 amino acids. CDR3 DNA sequence: TGTGCCAGCAGTCTGACGGGGGAGACCCAGTACTTC. Amino acid sequence: CASSLTGETQYF.

The V call is TRBV5-1, the J call TRBJ2-7; D ambiguous. Between the trimmed V and J ends, which lost 0 bases and 6 bases, there was a span of 10 bases. The germline V gene has CDR1 SGHRS and CDR2 YFSETQ. This CDR3 is 13 amino acids long. The CDR3 is CASSLARLSEQYF. CDR3 in DNA: TGCGCCAGCAGCTTGGCCAGACTTTCCGAGCAGTACTTC.

The chain employs TRBV7-2 and TRBJ1-2; 8 nucleotides align to TRBD1. V trimming: 1 base; J trimming: 4 bases; junction bases outside the gene matches: 5. The CDR3 is 15 amino acids. CDR1 and CDR2 (germline): SGHTA, FQGNSA. The CDR3 coding sequence is TGTGCCAGCAGCTTAGGTGCCGGGACAGGCTATGGCTACACCTTC. Translated, it gives CASSLGAGTGYGYTF.

This rearrangement joins TRBV13 to TRBJ1-2, with D tentatively TRBD1 (5 bases). CDR1 PRHDT and CDR2 FYEKMQ come from the germline V gene (reference sequence). This CDR3 is built from 13 residues. V gave up 2 bases and J gave up 7 bases, with 11 bases separating them. Here the CDR3 reads CASSLPPGSGYTF. CDR3 DNA sequence: TGTGCCAGCAGCTTACCCCCAGGGTCTGGCTACACCTTC.

This chain joins TRBV4-1 and TRBJ2-1, with 8 bases lining up with TRBD2. The CDR3 covers 13 residues. Germline-derived CDR1 and CDR2 are MGHRA and YSYEKL. J lost 6 bases, V lost 6 bases, and 4 bases had no gene match. CDR3 in amino acids: CASRAGVINEQFF. CDR3 nucleotides: TGCGCCAGCAGAGCGGGGGTCATCAATGAGCAGTTCTTC.

This chain links TRBV30 with TRBJ1-5; weak D call: TRBD1 (5 bases). The CDR3 has 15 residues. V shed 2 bases and J shed 4 bases, with 15 bases lying between them. The germline V gene encodes CDR1 GTSNPN and CDR2 SVGIG (reference sequence). CDR3 coding DNA: TGTGCCTGGAGTCCGGGGGTGAGAGGGAATCAGCCCCAGCATTTT. Protein sequence: CAWSPGVRGNQPQHF.

The CDR3 protein is CASSPGLAGAYEQYF. The CDR3 coding sequence is TGTGCCAGCAGCCCGGGACTAGCGGGGGCTTACGAGCAGTACTTC. The rearrangement links TRBV5-7 to TRBJ2-7, with 14 nucleotides matching TRBD2. TRBV5-7 counts as an open reading frame of uncertain function. CDR3 length equals 15 residues. V was clipped by 4 bases and J by 4 bases; unmatched bases: 4.

This rearrangement joins TRBV4-1 to TRBJ2-7; 9 bases agree with TRBD1. CDR1 and CDR2 from the germline V gene are MGHRA and YSYEKL. The CDR3 runs to 15 residues. With 3 bases clipped from V and 2 bases from J, the junction kept 5 bases outside the gene matches. Written as DNA, the CDR3 is TGCGCCAGCAGCCAGGGAACAGGGGGCCCCTACGAGCAGTACTTC. This codes for CASSQGTGGPYEQYF.

J is TRBJ2-1 and V is TRBV19; TRBD2 matches 7 bases. The length of the CDR3 is 15 residues. Germline V gene data show CDR1 as LNHDA and CDR2 as SQIVND (reference sequence). The V segment lost 5 bases and the J segment 8 bases; nucleotides outside the gene matches: 12. The CDR3: CASSYRGGGGDEQFF. CDR3 sequence (DNA): TGTGCCAGTAGTTATCGCGGGGGAGGAGGCGATGAGCAGTTCTTC.

This chain uses TRBV4-1 with TRBJ2-5; D perhaps matches TRBD1 (5 bases). Germline CDR1 reads MGHRA; CDR2 reads YSYEKL. V was clipped by 1 base and J by 2 bases, with 20 bases between them. CDR3 length: 18 residues. CDR3 protein: CASSQGPGLTLGQETQYF. CDR3 nucleotides: TGCGCCAGCAGCCAAGGGCCAGGGCTGACGTTAGGGCAAGAGACCCAGTACTTC.